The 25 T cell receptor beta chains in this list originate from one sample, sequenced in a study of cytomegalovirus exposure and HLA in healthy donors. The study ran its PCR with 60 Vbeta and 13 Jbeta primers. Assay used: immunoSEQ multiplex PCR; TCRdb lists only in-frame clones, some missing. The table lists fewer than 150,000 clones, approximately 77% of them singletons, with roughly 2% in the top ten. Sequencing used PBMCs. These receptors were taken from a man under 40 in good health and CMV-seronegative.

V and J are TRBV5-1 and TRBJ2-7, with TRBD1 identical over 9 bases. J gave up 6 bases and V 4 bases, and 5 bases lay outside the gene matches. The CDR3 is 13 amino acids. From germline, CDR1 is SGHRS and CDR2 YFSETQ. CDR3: CASSRDRDGEQYF. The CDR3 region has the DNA TGCGCCAGCAGCCGGGACAGGGACGGCGAGCAGTACTTC.

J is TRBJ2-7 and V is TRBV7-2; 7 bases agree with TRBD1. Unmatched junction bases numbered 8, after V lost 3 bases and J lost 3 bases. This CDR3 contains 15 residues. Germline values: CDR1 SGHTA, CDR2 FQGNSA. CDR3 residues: CASSFRTGGFYEQYF. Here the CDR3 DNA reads TGTGCCAGCAGCTTCAGGACAGGTGGTTTCTACGAGCAGTACTTC.

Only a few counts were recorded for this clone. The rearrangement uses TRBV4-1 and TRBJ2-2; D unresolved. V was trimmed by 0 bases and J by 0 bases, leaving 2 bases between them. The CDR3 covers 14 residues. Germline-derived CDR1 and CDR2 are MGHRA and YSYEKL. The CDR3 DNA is TGCGCCAGCAGCCAAGACGCGAACACCGGGGAGCTGTTTTTT. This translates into CASSQDANTGELFF.

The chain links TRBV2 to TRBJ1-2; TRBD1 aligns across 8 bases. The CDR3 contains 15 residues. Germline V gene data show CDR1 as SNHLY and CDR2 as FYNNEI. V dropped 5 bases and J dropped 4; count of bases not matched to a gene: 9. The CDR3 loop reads CASSPGQGRLYGYTF. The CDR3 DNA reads TGTGCCAGCAGTCCCGGACAGGGACGGCTCTATGGCTACACCTTC.

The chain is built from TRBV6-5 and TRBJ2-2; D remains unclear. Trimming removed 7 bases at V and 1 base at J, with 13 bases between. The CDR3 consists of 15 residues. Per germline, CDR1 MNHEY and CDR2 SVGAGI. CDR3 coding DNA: TGTGCCAGCACCCTAACCCCAGGGAACACCGGGGAGCTGTTTTTT. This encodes CASTLTPGNTGELFF.

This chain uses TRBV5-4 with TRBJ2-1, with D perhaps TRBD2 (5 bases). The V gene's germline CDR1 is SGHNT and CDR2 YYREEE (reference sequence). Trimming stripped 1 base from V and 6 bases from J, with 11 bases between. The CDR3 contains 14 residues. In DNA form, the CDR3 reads TGTGCCAGCAGCTTGAATCCTAGCCCCAATGAGCAGTTCTTC. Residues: CASSLNPSPNEQFF.

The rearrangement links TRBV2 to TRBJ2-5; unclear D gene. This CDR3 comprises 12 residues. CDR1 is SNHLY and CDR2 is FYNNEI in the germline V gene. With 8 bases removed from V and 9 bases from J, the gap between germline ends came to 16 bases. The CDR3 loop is CASGDQEMAQYF. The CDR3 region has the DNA TGTGCCAGCGGAGACCAAGAGATGGCCCAGTACTTC.

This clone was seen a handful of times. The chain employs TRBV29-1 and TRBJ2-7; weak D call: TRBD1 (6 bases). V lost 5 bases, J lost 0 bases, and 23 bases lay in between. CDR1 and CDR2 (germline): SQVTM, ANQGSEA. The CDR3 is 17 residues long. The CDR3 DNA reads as TGCAGCGTTAGGGTCAGAAAACCGGGACATGGCTCCTACGAGCAGTACTTC. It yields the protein CSVRVRKPGHGSYEQYF.

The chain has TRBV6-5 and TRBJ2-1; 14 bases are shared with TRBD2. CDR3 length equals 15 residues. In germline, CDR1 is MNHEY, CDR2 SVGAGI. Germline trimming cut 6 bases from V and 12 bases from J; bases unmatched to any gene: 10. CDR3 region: CASRTGLAGVGAQFF. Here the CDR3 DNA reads TGTGCCAGCAGAACGGGACTAGCGGGAGTGGGGGCGCAGTTCTTC.

The CDR3 DNA is TGTGCCAGTAGTCCATGGACTAGCGGGTATTACAATGAGCAGTTCTTC. This encodes CASSPWTSGYYNEQFF. The rearrangement uses TRBV19 and TRBJ2-1; TRBD2 matches at 11 bases. V lost 5 bases and J lost 4; bases outside the gene matches: 7. In germline, CDR1 is LNHDA, CDR2 SQIVND (reference sequence). This CDR3 is built from 16 residues.

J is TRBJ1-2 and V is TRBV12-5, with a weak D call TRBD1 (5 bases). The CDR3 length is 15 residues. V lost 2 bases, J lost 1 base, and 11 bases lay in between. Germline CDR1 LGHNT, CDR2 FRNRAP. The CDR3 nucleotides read TGTGCTAGTGGTTTGCTCCGGACAAGTAACTATGGCTACACCTTC. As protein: CASGLLRTSNYGYTF. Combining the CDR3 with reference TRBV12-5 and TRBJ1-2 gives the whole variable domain DARVTQTPRHKVTEMGQEVTMRCQPILGHNTVFWYRQTMMQGLELLAYFRNRAPLDDSGMPKDRFSAEMPDATLATLKIQPSEPRDSAVYFCASGLLRTSNYGYTFGSGTRLTVV.

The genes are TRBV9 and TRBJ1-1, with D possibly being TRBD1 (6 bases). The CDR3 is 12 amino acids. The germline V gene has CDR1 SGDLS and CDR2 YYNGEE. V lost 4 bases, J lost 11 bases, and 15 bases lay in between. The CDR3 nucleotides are TGTGCCAGCAGCCCCCCCGCAGGGGAGGCTTTCTTT. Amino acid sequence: CASSPPAGEAFF.

This CDR3 reads CASSPFETGGKETQYF. CDR3 in DNA: TGTGCCAGCTCACCATTTGAGACAGGGGGCAAAGAGACCCAGTACTTC. The chain couples TRBV18 to TRBJ2-5; 10 nucleotides match TRBD1. J gave up 3 bases and V 2 bases, and 6 bases lay outside the gene matches. CDR1 is KGHSH, CDR2 LQKENI, per germline. The CDR3 is 16 residues long.

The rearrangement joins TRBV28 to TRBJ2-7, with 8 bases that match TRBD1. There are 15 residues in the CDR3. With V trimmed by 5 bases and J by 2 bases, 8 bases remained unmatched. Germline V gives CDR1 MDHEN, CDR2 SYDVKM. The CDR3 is CASSKTGGDPYEQYF. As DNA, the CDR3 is TGTGCCAGCAGTAAAACAGGGGGAGATCCCTACGAGCAGTACTTC.

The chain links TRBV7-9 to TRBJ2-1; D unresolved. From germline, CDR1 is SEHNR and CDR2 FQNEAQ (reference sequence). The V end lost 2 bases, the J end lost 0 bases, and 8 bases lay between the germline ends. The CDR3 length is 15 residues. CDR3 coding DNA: TGTGCCAGCAGCTTACCGGTAAGCTCCTACAATGAGCAGTTCTTC. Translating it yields CASSLPVSSYNEQFF.

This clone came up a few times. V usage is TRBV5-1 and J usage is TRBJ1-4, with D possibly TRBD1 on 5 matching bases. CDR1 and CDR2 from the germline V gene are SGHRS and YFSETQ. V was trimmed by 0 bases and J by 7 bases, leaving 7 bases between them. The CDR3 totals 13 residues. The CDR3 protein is CASSLDRSEKLFF. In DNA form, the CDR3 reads TGCGCCAGCAGCTTGGACAGGAGTGAAAAACTGTTTTTT.

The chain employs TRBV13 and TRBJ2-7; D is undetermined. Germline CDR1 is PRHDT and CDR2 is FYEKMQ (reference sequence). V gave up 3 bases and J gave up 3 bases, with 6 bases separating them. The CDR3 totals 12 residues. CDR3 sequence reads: CASSFGYYEQYF. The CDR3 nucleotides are TGTGCCAGCAGCTTCGGGTACTACGAGCAGTACTTC.

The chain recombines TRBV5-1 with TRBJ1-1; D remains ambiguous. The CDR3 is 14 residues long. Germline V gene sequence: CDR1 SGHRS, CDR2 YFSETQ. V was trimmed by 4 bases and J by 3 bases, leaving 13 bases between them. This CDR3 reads CASSILGEYTEAFF. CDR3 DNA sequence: TGCGCCAGCAGCATCCTCGGGGAGTACACTGAAGCTTTCTTT.

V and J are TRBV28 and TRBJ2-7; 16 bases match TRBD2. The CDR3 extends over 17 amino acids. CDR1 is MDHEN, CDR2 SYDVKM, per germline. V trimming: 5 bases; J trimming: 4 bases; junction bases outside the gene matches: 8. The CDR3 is CASSLGLAGGERYEQYF. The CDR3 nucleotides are TGTGCCAGCAGTCTGGGACTAGCGGGAGGGGAAAGGTACGAGCAGTACTTC.

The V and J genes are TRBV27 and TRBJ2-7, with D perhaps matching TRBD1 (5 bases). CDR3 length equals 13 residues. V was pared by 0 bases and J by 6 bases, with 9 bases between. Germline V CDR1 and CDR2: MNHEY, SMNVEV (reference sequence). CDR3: CASSLSAGLEQYF. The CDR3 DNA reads TGTGCCAGCAGTTTATCCGCAGGGCTCGAGCAGTACTTC.

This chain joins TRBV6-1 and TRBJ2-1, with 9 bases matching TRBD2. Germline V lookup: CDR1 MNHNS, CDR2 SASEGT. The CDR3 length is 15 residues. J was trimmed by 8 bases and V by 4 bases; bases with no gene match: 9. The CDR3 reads CASSAPGLALDEQFF. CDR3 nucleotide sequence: TGTGCCAGCAGTGCCCCGGGACTAGCCTTGGATGAGCAGTTCTTC.

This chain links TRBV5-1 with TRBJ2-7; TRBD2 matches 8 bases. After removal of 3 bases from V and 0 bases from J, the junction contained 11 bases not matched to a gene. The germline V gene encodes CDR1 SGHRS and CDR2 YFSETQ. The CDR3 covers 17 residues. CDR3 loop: CASSYYSSGRSSYEQYF. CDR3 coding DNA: TGCGCCAGCAGCTACTACTCTAGCGGGCGGAGCTCCTACGAGCAGTACTTC.

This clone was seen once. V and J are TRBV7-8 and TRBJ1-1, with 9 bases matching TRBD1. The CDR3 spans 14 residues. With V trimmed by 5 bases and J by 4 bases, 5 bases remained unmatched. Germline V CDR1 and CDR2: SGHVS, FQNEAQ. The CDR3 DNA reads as TGTGCCAGCAGCAGGGACAGGGTTTCCACTGAAGCTTTCTTT. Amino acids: CASSRDRVSTEAFF.

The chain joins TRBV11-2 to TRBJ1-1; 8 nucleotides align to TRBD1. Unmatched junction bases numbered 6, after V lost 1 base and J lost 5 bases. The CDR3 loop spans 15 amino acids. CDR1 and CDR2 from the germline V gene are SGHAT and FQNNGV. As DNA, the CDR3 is TGTGCCAGCAGCTTAGGAACAGGGGGTAGGACTGAAGCTTTCTTT. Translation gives CASSLGTGGRTEAFF. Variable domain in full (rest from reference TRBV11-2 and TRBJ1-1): EAGVAQSPRYKIIEKRQSVAFWCNPISGHATLYWYQQILGQGPKLLIQFQNNGVVDDSQLPKDRFSAERLKGVDSTLKIQPAKLEDSAVYLCASSLGTGGRTEAFFGQGTRLTVV.

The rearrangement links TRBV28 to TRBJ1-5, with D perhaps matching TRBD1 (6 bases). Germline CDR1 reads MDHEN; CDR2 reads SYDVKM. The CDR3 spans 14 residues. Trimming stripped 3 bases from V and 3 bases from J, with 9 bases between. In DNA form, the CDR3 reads TGTGCCAGCAGTTTTCGGGACACCAATCAGCCCCAGCATTTT. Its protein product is CASSFRDTNQPQHF.